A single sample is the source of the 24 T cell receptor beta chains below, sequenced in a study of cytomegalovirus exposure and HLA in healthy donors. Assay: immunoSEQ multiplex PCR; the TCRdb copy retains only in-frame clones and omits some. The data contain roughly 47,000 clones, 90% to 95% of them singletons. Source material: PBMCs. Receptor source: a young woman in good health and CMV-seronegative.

In DNA, the CDR3 is TGTGCCAGTAGTACCGGGACAGCCAACTATGGCTACACCTTC. This sequence encodes CASSTGTANYGYTF. The chain couples TRBV19 to TRBJ1-2; 7 bases agree with TRBD1. The CDR3 has 14 residues. The ends lost 4 bases at V and 2 bases at J; junction bases unmatched: 4. CDR1 is LNHDA, CDR2 SQIVND, per germline (reference sequence).

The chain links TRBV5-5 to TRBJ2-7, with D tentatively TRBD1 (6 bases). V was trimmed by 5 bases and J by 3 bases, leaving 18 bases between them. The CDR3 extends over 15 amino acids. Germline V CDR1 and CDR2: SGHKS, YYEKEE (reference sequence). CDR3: CASRLNYRVDYEQYF. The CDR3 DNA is TGTGCCAGCAGACTAAACTACAGGGTCGACTACGAGCAGTACTTC.

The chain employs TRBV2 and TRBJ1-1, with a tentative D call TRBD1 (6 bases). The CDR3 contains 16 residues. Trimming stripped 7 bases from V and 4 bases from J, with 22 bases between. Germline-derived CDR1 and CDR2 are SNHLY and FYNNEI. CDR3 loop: CASKRPSGDTLTEAFF. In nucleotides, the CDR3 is TGTGCCAGCAAACGCCCATCCGGGGACACACTCACTGAAGCTTTCTTT. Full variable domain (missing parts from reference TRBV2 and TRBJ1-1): EPEVTQTPSHQVTQMGQEVILRCVPISNHLYFYWYRQILGQKVEFLVSFYNNEISEKSEIFDDQFSVERPDGSNFTLKIRSTKLEDSAMYFCASKRPSGDTLTEAFFGQGTRLTVV.

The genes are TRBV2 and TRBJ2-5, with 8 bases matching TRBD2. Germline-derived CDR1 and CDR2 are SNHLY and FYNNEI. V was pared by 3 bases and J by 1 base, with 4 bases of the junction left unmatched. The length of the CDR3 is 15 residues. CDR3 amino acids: CASSDSGTSQETQYF. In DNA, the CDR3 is TGTGCCAGCAGTGATAGCGGGACGAGCCAAGAGACCCAGTACTTC. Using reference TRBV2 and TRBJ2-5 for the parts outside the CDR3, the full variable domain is EPEVTQTPSHQVTQMGQEVILRCVPISNHLYFYWYRQILGQKVEFLVSFYNNEISEKSEIFDDQFSVERPDGSNFTLKIRSTKLEDSAMYFCASSDSGTSQETQYFGPGTRLLVL.

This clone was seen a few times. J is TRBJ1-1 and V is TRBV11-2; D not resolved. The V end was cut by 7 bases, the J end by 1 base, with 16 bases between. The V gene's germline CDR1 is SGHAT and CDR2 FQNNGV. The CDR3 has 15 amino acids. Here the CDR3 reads CASTPVRGWNTEAFF. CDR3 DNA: TGTGCCAGCACCCCGGTCCGGGGATGGAACACTGAAGCTTTCTTT. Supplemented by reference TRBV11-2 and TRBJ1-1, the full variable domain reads EAGVAQSPRYKIIEKRQSVAFWCNPISGHATLYWYQQILGQGPKLLIQFQNNGVVDDSQLPKDRFSAERLKGVDSTLKIQPAKLEDSAVYLCASTPVRGWNTEAFFGQGTRLTVV.

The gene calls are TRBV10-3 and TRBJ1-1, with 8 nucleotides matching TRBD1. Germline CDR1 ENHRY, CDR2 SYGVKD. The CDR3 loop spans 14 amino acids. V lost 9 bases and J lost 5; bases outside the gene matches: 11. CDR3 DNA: TGTGCCATAACACTTGGACAGGGAACGACTGAAGCTTTCTTT. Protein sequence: CAITLGQGTTEAFF.

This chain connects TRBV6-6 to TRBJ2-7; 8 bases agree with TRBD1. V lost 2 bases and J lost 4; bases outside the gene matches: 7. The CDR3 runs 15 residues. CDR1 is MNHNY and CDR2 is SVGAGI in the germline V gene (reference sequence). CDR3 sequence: CASSYGRGRTYEQYF. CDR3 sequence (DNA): TGTGCCAGCAGTTACGGCAGGGGGCGAACGTACGAGCAGTACTTC.

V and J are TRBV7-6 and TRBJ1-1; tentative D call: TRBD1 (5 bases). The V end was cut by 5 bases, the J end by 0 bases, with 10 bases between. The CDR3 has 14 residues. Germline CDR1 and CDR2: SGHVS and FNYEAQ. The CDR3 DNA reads TGTGCCAGCAGCCCCCGACAGTTGAACACTGAAGCTTTCTTT. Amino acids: CASSPRQLNTEAFF.

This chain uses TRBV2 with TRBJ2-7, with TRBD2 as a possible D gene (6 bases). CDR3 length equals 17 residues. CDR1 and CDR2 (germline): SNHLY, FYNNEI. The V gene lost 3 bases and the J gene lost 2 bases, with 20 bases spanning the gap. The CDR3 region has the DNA TGTGCCAGCAGTGACTTGTTATGGGGAGGCCACACCTACGAGCAGTACTTC. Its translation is CASSDLLWGGHTYEQYF.

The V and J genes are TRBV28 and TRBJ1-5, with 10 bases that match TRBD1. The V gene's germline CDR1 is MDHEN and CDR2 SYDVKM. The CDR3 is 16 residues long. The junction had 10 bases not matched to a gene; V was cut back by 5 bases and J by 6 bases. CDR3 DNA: TGTGCCAGCAGTGAAACCGGGACAGGGGTTAGTCAGCCCCAGCATTTT. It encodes CASSETGTGVSQPQHF. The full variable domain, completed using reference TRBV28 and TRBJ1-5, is DVKVTQSSRYLVKRTGEKVFLECVQDMDHENMFWYRQDPGLGLRLIYFSYDVKMKEKGDIPEGYSVSREKKERFSLILESASTNQTSMYLCASSETGTGVSQPQHFGDGTRLSIL.

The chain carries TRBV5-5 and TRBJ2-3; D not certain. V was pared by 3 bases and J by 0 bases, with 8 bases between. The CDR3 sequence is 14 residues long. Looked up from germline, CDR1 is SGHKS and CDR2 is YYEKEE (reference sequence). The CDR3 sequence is CASSSTYSTDTQYF. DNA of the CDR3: TGTGCCAGCAGCTCGACTTATAGCACAGATACGCAGTATTTT.

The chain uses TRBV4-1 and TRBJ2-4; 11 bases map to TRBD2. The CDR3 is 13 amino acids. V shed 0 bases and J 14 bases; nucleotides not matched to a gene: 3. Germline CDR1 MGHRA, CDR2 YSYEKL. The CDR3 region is CASSQEKLAGEYF. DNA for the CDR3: TGCGCCAGCAGCCAAGAGAAACTAGCGGGAGAGTACTTC.

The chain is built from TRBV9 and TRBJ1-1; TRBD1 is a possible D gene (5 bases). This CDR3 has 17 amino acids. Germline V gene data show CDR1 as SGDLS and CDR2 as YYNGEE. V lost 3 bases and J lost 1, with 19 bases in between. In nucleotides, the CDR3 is TGTGCCAGCAGCGCCACGGGGGGAGGTCCCGGGAACACTGAAGCTTTCTTT. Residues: CASSATGGGPGNTEAFF.

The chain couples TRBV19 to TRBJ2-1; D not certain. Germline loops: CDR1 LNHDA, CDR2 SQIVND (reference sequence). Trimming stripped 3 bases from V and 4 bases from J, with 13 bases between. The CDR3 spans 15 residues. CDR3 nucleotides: TGTGCCAGTAGTATTGAGCTGAGGTTGTACAATGAGCAGTTCTTC. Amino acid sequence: CASSIELRLYNEQFF.

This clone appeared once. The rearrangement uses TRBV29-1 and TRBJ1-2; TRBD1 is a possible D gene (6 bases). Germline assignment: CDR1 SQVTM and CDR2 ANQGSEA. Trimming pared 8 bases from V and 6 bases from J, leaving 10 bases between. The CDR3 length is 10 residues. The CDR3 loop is CSTSGDGYTF. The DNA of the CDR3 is TGCAGCACTTCAGGGGATGGCTACACCTTC.

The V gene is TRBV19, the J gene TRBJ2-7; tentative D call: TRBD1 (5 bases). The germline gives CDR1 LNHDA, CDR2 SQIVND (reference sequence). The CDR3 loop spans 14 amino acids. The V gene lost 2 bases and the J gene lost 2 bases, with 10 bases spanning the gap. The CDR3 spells CASSIRPGTYEQYF. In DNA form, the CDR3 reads TGTGCCAGTAGTATACGGCCAGGGACCTACGAGCAGTACTTC.

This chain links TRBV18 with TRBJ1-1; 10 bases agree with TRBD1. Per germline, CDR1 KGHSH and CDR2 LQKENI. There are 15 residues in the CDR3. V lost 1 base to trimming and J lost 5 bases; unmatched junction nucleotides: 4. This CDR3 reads CASSPRDRGGTEAFF. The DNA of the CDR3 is TGTGCCAGCTCACCACGGGACAGGGGAGGAACTGAAGCTTTCTTT.

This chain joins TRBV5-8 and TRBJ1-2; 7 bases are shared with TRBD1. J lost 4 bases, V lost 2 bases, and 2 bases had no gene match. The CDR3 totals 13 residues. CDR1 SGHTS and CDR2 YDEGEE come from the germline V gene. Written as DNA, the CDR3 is TGTGCCAGCAGCTTAGGGACAGCCTATGGCTACACCTTC. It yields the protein CASSLGTAYGYTF.

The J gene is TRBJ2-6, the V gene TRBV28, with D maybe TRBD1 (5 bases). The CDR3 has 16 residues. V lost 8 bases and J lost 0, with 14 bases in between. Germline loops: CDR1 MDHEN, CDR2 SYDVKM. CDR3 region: CASFPEQGSGANVLTF. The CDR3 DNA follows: TGTGCCAGCTTCCCAGAGCAGGGCTCTGGGGCCAACGTCCTGACTTTC.

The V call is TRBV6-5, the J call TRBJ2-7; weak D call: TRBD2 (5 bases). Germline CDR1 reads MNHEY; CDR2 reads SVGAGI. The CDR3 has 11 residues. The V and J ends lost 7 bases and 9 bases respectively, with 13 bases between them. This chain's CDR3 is CASIGPRGQYF. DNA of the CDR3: TGTGCCAGCATAGGTCCCCGGGGGCAGTACTTC.

The CDR3 nucleotides read TGCGCCAGCAGCCCGCCGGGACAGGGCGTGGATGGGGCCAACGTCCTGACTTTC. As protein: CASSPPGQGVDGANVLTF. The chain uses TRBV4-1 and TRBJ2-6, with TRBD1 matching 9 bases. The CDR3 runs to 18 residues. Trimming took 4 bases from V and 3 from J; bases not matched to a gene: 10. Germline CDR1 reads MGHRA; CDR2 reads YSYEKL.

The CDR3 protein is CASSPALWGAGDHNEQFF. As DNA, the CDR3 is TGTGCCAGCAGTCCCGCCTTATGGGGAGCGGGGGACCACAATGAGCAGTTCTTC. The chain uses TRBV2 and TRBJ2-1; the match to TRBD2 covers 8 bases. The CDR3 is made up of 18 amino acids. V shed 5 bases, J shed 5 bases, and the junction held 17 bases outside the gene matches. The germline V gene encodes CDR1 SNHLY and CDR2 FYNNEI.

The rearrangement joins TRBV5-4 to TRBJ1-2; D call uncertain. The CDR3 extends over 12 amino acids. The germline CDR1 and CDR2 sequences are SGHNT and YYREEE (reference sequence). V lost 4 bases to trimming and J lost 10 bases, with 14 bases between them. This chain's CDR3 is CASSPRPGLYTF. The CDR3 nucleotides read TGTGCCAGCAGCCCTCGGCCGGGTCTCTACACCTTC.

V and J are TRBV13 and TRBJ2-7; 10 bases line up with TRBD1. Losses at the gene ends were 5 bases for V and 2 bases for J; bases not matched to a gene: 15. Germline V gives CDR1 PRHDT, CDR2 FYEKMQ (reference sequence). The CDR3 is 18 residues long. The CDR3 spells CASSPPTGGMNLAYEQYF. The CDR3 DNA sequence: TGTGCCAGCAGCCCACCGACAGGGGGCATGAACCTTGCCTACGAGCAGTACTTC.